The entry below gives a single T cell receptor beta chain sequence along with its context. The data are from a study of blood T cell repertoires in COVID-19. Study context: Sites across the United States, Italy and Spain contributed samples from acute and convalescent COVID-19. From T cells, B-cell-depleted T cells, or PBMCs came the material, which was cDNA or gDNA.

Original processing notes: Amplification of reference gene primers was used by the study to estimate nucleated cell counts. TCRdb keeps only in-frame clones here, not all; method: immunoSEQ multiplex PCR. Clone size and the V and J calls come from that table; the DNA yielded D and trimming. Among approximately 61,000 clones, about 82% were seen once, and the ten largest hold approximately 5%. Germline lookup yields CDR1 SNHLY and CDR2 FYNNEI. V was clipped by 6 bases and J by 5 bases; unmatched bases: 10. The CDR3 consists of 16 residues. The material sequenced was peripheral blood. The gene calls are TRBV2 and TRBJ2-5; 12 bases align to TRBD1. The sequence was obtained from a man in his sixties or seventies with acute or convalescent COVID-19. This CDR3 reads CASSAGQGARLETQYF. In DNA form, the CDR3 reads TGTGCCAGCAGCGCGGGACAGGGGGCTCGGTTGGAGACCCAGTACTTC.